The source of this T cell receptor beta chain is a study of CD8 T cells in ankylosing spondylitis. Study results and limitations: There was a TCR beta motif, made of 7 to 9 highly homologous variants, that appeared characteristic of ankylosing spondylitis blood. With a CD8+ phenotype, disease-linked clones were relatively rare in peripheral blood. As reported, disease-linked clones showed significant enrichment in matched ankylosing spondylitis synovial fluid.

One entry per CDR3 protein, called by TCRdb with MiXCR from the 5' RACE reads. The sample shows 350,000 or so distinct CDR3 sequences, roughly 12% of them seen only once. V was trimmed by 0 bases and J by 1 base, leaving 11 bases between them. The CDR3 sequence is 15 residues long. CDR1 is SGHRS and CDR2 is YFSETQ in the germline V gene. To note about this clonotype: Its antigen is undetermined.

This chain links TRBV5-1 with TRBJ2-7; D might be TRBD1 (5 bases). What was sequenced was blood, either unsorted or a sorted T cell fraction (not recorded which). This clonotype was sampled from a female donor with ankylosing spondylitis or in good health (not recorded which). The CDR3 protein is CASSLGTTRSYEQYF. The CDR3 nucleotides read TGCGCCAGCAGCTTGGGGACAACGCGTTCCTACGAGCAGTACTTC.